Listed below are T cell receptor beta chains from one sample, sequenced in a study of Ad26.COV2.S vaccination and SARS-CoV-2 variants. Profiled with immunoSEQ multiplex PCR; TCRdb holds only in-frame clones, not every one. This sample carries over 400,000 clones, about 90% of them seen once, and the ten largest clones take about 1.6%. Here the sequenced sample was peripheral blood, taken in a trial of Ad26.COV2.S vaccine versus placebo. The receptors originated from a person aged 18-60 years who received the Ad26.COV2.S COVID-19 vaccine or a placebo. Each CDR3 is given with its conserved first and last residue. The D gene is left open where the match is weak. Expanded clones are given a class, and other clones once, few, many or no size at all.

D gene: NA; J gene: TRBJ2-3; clone size: NA; V gene: TRBV7-2; CDR3 protein: CASSLVDRSTDTQYF; CDR3 DNA: TGTGCCAGCAGCTTAGTGGACCGCTCCACAGATACGCAGTATTTT
D gene: NA; J gene: TRBJ1-5; clone size: NA; V gene: TRBV28; CDR3 protein: CASSFSPFGSRGQPQHF; CDR3 DNA: TGTGCCAGCAGTTTTTCCCCTTTTGGTTCCAGGGGTCAGCCCCAGCATTTT
D gene: NA; J gene: TRBJ1-2; clone size: NA; V gene: TRBV7-2; CDR3 protein: CASNTGGGQYYGYTF; CDR3 DNA: TGTGCCAGCAATACCGGCGGGGGTCAGTACTATGGCTACACCTTC
D gene: NA; J gene: TRBJ1-1; clone size: NA; V gene: TRBV12-3/TRBV12-4; CDR3 protein: CASSFGVFTEAFF; CDR3 DNA: TGTGCCAGCAGTTTTGGGGTTTTCACTGAAGCTTTCTTT
D gene: TRBD1; J gene: TRBJ2-7; clone size: NA; V gene: TRBV7-9; CDR3 protein: CASSSGQVEVDEQYF; CDR3 DNA: TGTGCCAGCAGCTCGGGACAGGTTGAGGTCGACGAGCAGTACTTC
D gene: NA; J gene: TRBJ1-2; clone size: NA; V gene: TRBV9; CDR3 protein: CASSVGGREYGYTF; CDR3 DNA: TGTGCCAGCAGCGTAGGAGGGAGGGAATATGGCTACACCTTC
D gene: TRBD1; J gene: TRBJ1-6; clone size: NA; V gene: TRBV7-2; CDR3 protein: CASRSPDRGTSPLHF; CDR3 DNA: TGTGCCAGCAGATCGCCCGACAGGGGGACTTCACCCCTCCACTTT
D gene: NA; J gene: TRBJ1-5; clone size: NA; V gene: TRBV19; CDR3 protein: CASSIGDQPQHF; CDR3 DNA: TGTGCCAGTAGTATAGGTGATCAGCCCCAGCATTTT
D gene: TRBD1; J gene: TRBJ1-6; clone size: NA; V gene: TRBV4-1; CDR3 protein: CASKDRAEGPLHF; CDR3 DNA: TGCGCCAGCAAAGACAGGGCTGAGGGACCCCTCCACTTT
D gene: TRBD2; J gene: TRBJ2-7; clone size: NA; V gene: TRBV19; CDR3 protein: CASSRGGNYEQYF; CDR3 DNA: TGTGCCAGTAGTCGGGGGGGTAACTACGAGCAGTACTTC
D gene: NA; J gene: TRBJ1-1; clone size: NA; V gene: TRBV6-1; CDR3 protein: CASSESWGALNTEAFF; CDR3 DNA: TGTGCCAGCAGTGAATCTTGGGGGGCTTTGAACACTGAAGCTTTCTTT
D gene: NA; J gene: TRBJ2-1; clone size: NA; V gene: TRBV5-1; CDR3 protein: CASSLGEYNEQFF; CDR3 DNA: TGCGCCAGCAGCTTGGGGGAGTACAATGAGCAGTTCTTC
D gene: TRBD1; J gene: TRBJ1-2; clone size: NA; V gene: TRBV5-6; CDR3 protein: CASSSDRFNYGYTF; CDR3 DNA: TGTGCCAGCAGTTCGGACAGGTTTAACTATGGCTACACCTTC
D gene: NA; J gene: TRBJ2-1; clone size: NA; V gene: TRBV6-4; CDR3 protein: CARRCLEILSLDEQFF; CDR3 DNA: TGTGCCAGGCGTTGCCTGGAAATCCTCTCCTTGGATGAGCAGTTCTTC
D gene: NA; J gene: TRBJ2-5; clone size: NA; V gene: TRBV4-1; CDR3 protein: CASSQTGPTFQETQYF; CDR3 DNA: TGCGCCAGCAGTCAGACCGGGCCTACTTTCCAAGAGACCCAGTACTTC
D gene: TRBD2; J gene: TRBJ2-5; clone size: NA; V gene: TRBV15; CDR3 protein: CATSRRPAGRGGAGETQYF; CDR3 DNA: TGTGCCACCAGTAGACGACCCGCGGGGCGCGGGGGGGCCGGAGAGACCCAGTACTTC
D gene: NA; J gene: TRBJ1-2; clone size: NA; V gene: TRBV4-1; CDR3 protein: CASSLIAGDYGYTF; CDR3 DNA: TGCGCCAGCAGCCTGATTGCAGGGGACTATGGCTACACCTTC
D gene: TRBD1; J gene: TRBJ2-1; clone size: once; V gene: TRBV27; CDR3 protein: CASSLGTGSYNEQFF; CDR3 DNA: TGTGCCAGCAGTTTAGGGACAGGGTCCTACAATGAGCAGTTCTTC
D gene: NA; J gene: TRBJ2-2; clone size: NA; V gene: TRBV27; CDR3 protein: CASRVHPGGGGIGTGELFF; CDR3 DNA: TGTGCCAGCAGAGTCCACCCTGGGGGCGGAGGAATTGGCACCGGGGAGCTGTTTTTT
D gene: NA; J gene: TRBJ1-2; clone size: NA; V gene: TRBV9; CDR3 protein: CASSVVRDFNYGYTF; CDR3 DNA: TGTGCCAGCAGCGTAGTTCGGGATTTTAACTATGGCTACACCTTC
D gene: NA; J gene: TRBJ2-7; clone size: NA; V gene: TRBV12-3/TRBV12-4; CDR3 protein: CASSFMDTYEQYF; CDR3 DNA: TGTGCCAGCAGTTTTATGGATACCTACGAGCAGTACTTC
D gene: TRBD1; J gene: TRBJ2-1; clone size: NA; V gene: TRBV27; CDR3 protein: CASSSPGTGSYNEQFF; CDR3 DNA: TGTGCCAGCAGTTCCCCCGGGACAGGGTCCTACAATGAGCAGTTCTTC
D gene: NA; J gene: TRBJ1-5; clone size: once; V gene: TRBV15; CDR3 protein: CATSRDSGYSNQPQHF; CDR3 DNA: TGTGCCACCAGCAGAGATTCAGGGTATAGCAATCAGCCCCAGCATTTT
D gene: TRBD1; J gene: TRBJ1-2; clone size: NA; V gene: TRBV19; CDR3 protein: CASSGQANYGYTF; CDR3 DNA: TGTGCCAGTAGTGGACAGGCTAACTATGGCTACACCTTC
D gene: TRBD1; J gene: TRBJ1-4; clone size: few; V gene: TRBV7-2; CDR3 protein: CASSFQGGNEKLFF; CDR3 DNA: TGTGCCAGCAGCTTCCAGGGGGGGAATGAAAAACTGTTTTTT
D gene: TRBD1; J gene: TRBJ2-1; clone size: NA; V gene: TRBV15; CDR3 protein: CATSRGPGQGRGNPYNEQFF; CDR3 DNA: TGTGCCACCAGCAGAGGACCGGGACAGGGACGGGGAAATCCCTACAATGAGCAGTTCTTC
D gene: NA; J gene: TRBJ1-1; clone size: NA; V gene: TRBV10-3; CDR3 protein: CAISEAGSPMNTEAFF; CDR3 DNA: TGTGCCATCAGTGAAGCAGGGTCGCCGATGAACACTGAAGCTTTCTTT
D gene: NA; J gene: TRBJ2-2; clone size: NA; V gene: TRBV18; CDR3 protein: CASSLTLGADTGELFF; CDR3 DNA: TGTGCCAGCTCACTAACCTTGGGCGCGGACACCGGGGAGCTGTTTTTT
D gene: NA; J gene: TRBJ2-7; clone size: NA; V gene: TRBV27; CDR3 protein: CASSLGPGVYEQYF; CDR3 DNA: TGTGCCAGCAGTTTAGGGCCGGGGGTCTACGAGCAGTACTTC
D gene: TRBD2; J gene: TRBJ2-3; clone size: NA; V gene: TRBV3-1/TRBV3-2; CDR3 protein: CASSFRGGQVLTDTQYF; CDR3 DNA: TGTGCCAGCAGCTTTCGGGGGGGCCAAGTTTTGACAGATACGCAGTATTTT
D gene: NA; J gene: TRBJ1-1; clone size: NA; V gene: TRBV7-2; CDR3 protein: CASSTASGLNTEAFF; CDR3 DNA: TGTGCCAGCAGCACCGCTTCCGGACTGAACACTGAAGCTTTCTTT
D gene: TRBD1; J gene: TRBJ1-1; clone size: NA; V gene: TRBV6-6; CDR3 protein: CASRSQDRGNTEAFF; CDR3 DNA: TGTGCCAGCCGTTCCCAGGACAGGGGGAACACTGAAGCTTTCTTT
D gene: NA; J gene: TRBJ2-1; clone size: once; V gene: TRBV12-3/TRBV12-4; CDR3 protein: CASRESGREQFF; CDR3 DNA: TGTGCCAGCAGGGAGTCAGGGAGGGAGCAGTTCTTC
D gene: NA; J gene: TRBJ1-1; clone size: NA; V gene: TRBV12-2; CDR3 protein: CASSGTRNTEAFF; CDR3 DNA: TGTGCAAGTAGCGGGACGCGGAACACTGAAGCTTTCTTT
D gene: TRBD2; J gene: TRBJ2-1; clone size: NA; V gene: TRBV9; CDR3 protein: CASSVDPSGVLGEQFF; CDR3 DNA: TGTGCCAGCAGCGTAGACCCTAGCGGGGTGCTAGGGGAGCAGTTCTTC
D gene: NA; J gene: TRBJ2-4; clone size: NA; V gene: TRBV4-3; CDR3 protein: CASSQDRWGVAKNIQYF; CDR3 DNA: TGCGCCAGCAGCCAAGATCGCTGGGGGGTCGCCAAAAACATTCAGTACTTC
D gene: NA; J gene: TRBJ2-3; clone size: NA; V gene: TRBV9; CDR3 protein: CASSVGTLLGDTQYF; CDR3 DNA: TGTGCCAGCAGCGTAGGGACCCTACTCGGGGATACGCAGTATTTT
D gene: TRBD1; J gene: TRBJ2-7; clone size: NA; V gene: TRBV3-1/TRBV3-2; CDR3 protein: CASSQDRTLQGAPGEQYF; CDR3 DNA: TGTGCCAGCAGCCAAGATCGAACCTTACAGGGGGCACCGGGGGAGCAGTACTTC
D gene: NA; J gene: TRBJ1-3; clone size: NA; V gene: TRBV4-3; CDR3 protein: CASSQDASGASGNTIYF; CDR3 DNA: TGCGCCAGCAGCCAAGATGCCTCAGGGGCCTCTGGAAACACCATATATTTT
D gene: NA; J gene: TRBJ2-7; clone size: NA; V gene: TRBV30; CDR3 protein: CAIRRGYYEQYF; CDR3 DNA: TGTGCCATTCGGAGGGGATACTACGAGCAGTACTTC
D gene: NA; J gene: TRBJ1-2; clone size: NA; V gene: TRBV6-5; CDR3 protein: CASSYSPNYGYTF; CDR3 DNA: TGTGCCAGCAGTTACAGCCCTAACTATGGCTACACCTTC
D gene: TRBD1; J gene: TRBJ2-5; clone size: NA; V gene: TRBV5-6; CDR3 protein: CASSLPTGRETQYF; CDR3 DNA: TGTGCCAGCAGCTTGCCGACAGGGCGTGAGACCCAGTACTTC
D gene: NA; J gene: TRBJ1-1; clone size: NA; V gene: TRBV30; CDR3 protein: CAWSTLGPTEAFF; CDR3 DNA: TGTGCCTGGAGTACCTTGGGGCCGACTGAAGCTTTCTTT
D gene: TRBD2; J gene: TRBJ2-1; clone size: NA; V gene: TRBV5-1; CDR3 protein: CASSLIASGGDEQFF; CDR3 DNA: TGCGCCAGCAGCTTGATAGCTAGCGGGGGGGATGAGCAGTTCTTC
D gene: TRBD1; J gene: TRBJ2-7; clone size: NA; V gene: TRBV29-1; CDR3 protein: CSVGDRGYEQYF; CDR3 DNA: TGCAGCGTTGGTGACAGGGGCTACGAGCAGTACTTC
D gene: NA; J gene: TRBJ1-2; clone size: NA; V gene: TRBV30; CDR3 protein: CAWSVGQVYGYTF; CDR3 DNA: TGTGCCTGGAGTGTAGGTCAGGTGTATGGCTACACCTTC